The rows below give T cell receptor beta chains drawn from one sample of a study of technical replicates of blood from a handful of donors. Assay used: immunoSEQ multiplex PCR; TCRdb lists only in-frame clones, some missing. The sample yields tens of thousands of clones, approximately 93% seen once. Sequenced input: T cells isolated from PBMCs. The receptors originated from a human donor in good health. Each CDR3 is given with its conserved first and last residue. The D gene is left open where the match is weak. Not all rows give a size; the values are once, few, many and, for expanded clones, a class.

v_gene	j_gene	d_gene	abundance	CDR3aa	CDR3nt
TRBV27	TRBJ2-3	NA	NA	CASSRGSNTDTQYF	TGTGCCAGCAGCAGAGGGAGTAACACAGATACGCAGTATTTT
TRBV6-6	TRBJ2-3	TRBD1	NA	CASSPGQIDTQYF	TGTGCCAGCAGCCCGGGACAGATAGATACGCAGTATTTT
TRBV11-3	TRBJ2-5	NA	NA	CASSLGVGKETQYF	TGTGCCAGCAGCTTAGGCGTTGGTAAAGAGACCCAGTACTTC
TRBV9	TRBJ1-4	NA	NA	CASSVGPTFEKLFF	TGTGCCAGCAGCGTAGGGCCAACATTCGAAAAACTGTTTTTT
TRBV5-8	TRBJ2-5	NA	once	CASSLASFMETQYF	TGTGCCAGCAGCTTGGCTAGTTTCATGGAGACCCAGTACTTC
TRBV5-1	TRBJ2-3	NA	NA	CASSASPPPDTQYF	TGCGCCAGCAGCGCCAGTCCCCCCCCAGATACGCAGTATTTT
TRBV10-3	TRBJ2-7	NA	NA	CAISGGGGEQYF	TGTGCCATCAGTGGAGGAGGAGGCGAGCAGTACTTC
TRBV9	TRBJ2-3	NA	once	CASSSMGGWMTDTQYF	TGTGCCAGCAGCTCTATGGGGGGTTGGATGACAGATACGCAGTATTTT
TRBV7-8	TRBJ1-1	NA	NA	CASSLAPGGGYTEAFF	TGTGCCAGCAGCTTAGCCCCCGGGGGAGGGTACACTGAAGCTTTCTTT
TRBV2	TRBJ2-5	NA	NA	CASSLNSPQETQYF	TGTGCCAGCAGTCTAAATAGCCCTCAAGAGACCCAGTACTTC
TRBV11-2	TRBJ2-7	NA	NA	CASSLGTNEQYF	TGTGCCAGCAGCCTAGGAACAAACGAGCAGTACTTC
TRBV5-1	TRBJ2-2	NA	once	CASRNTRVQNTGELFF	TGCGCCAGCAGAAATACCAGGGTCCAGAACACCGGGGAGCTGTTTTTT
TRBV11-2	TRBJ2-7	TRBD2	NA	CASSPPWGEGLGYEQYF	TGTGCCAGCAGCCCCCCCTGGGGGGAGGGCCTTGGGTACGAGCAGTACTTC
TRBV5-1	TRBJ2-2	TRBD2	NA	CASSPQASGANTGELFF	TGCGCCAGCAGCCCTCAGGCTAGCGGAGCGAACACCGGGGAGCTGTTTTTT
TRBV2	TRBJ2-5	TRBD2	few	CASTSGYQETQYF	TGTGCCAGCACTAGCGGGTACCAAGAGACCCAGTACTTC
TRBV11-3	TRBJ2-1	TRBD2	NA	CACSGDSAYNEQFF	TGTGCCTGCAGCGGGGATAGCGCCTACAATGAGCAGTTCTTC
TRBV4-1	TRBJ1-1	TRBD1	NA	CASEDRGTEAFF	TGCGCCAGTGAGGACAGGGGGACTGAAGCTTTCTTT
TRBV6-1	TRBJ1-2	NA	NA	CASSEGQEKGYGYTF	TGTGCCAGCAGTGAAGGACAGGAAAAGGGCTATGGCTACACCTTC
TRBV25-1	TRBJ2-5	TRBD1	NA	CASSRPGQGGETQYF	TGTGCCAGCAGTCGTCCGGGACAGGGTGGGGAGACCCAGTACTTC
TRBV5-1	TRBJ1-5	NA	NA	CASSWGGQQPQHF	TGCGCCAGCAGCTGGGGGGGCCAACAGCCCCAGCATTTT
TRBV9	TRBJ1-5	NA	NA	CASSSRGGSPQHF	TGTGCCAGCAGCTCCCGGGGAGGATCGCCCCAGCATTTT
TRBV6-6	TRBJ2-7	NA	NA	CASSTPGQMIYEQYF	TGTGCCAGCAGCACTCCAGGGCAGATGATCTACGAGCAGTACTTC
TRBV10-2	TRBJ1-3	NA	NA	CASSEGPGWRDTIYF	TGCGCCAGCAGCGAGGGCCCGGGGTGGAGAGACACCATATATTTT
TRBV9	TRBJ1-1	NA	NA	CASSAGYEAFF	TGTGCCAGCAGCGCAGGGTATGAAGCTTTCTTT
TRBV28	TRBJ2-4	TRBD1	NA	CASSPVLSGQGDIQYF	TGTGCCAGCAGCCCAGTTTTATCGGGACAGGGGGACATTCAGTACTTC
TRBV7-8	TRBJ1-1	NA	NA	CASSEDRVEAFF	TGTGCCAGCAGCGAGGACAGAGTGGAAGCTTTCTTT
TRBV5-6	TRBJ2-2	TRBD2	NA	CASRKTSPNTGELFF	TGTGCCAGCAGGAAGACTAGCCCTAACACCGGGGAGCTGTTTTTT
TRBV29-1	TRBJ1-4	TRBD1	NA	CSVYRGEKLFF	TGCAGCGTTTACAGGGGTGAAAAACTGTTTTTT
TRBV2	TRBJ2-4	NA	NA	CASNQGNIQYF	TGTGCCAGCAACCAGGGGAACATTCAGTACTTC
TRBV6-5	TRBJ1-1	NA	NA	CASSYSFPSHTEAFF	TGTGCCAGCAGTTACTCGTTTCCAAGCCACACTGAAGCTTTCTTT
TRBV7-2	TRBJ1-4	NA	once	CASSFDSPEKLFF	TGTGCCAGCAGCTTTGACAGCCCCGAAAAACTGTTTTTT
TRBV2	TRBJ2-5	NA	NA	CASSESRGRETQYF	TGTGCCAGCAGTGAAAGCAGGGGAAGAGAGACCCAGTACTTC
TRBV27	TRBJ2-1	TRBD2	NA	CASSGSSGLVYNEQFF	TGTGCCAGCAGTGGGAGCTCCGGACTAGTATACAATGAGCAGTTCTTC
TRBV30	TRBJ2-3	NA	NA	CAWMPRDTQYF	TGTGCCTGGATGCCCAGAGATACGCAGTATTTT
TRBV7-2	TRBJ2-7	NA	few	CASSLTGYEQYF	TGTGCCAGCAGCCTGACAGGCTACGAGCAGTACTTC
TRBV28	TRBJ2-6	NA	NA	CASSVRYSGANVLTF	TGTGCCAGCAGCGTGAGGTACTCTGGGGCCAACGTCCTGACTTTC
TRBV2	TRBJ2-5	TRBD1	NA	CASRRTGRETQYF	TGTGCCAGCAGGCGGACAGGGAGGGAGACCCAGTACTTC
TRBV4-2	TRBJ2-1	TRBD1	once	CASSRPGTGGNEQFF	TGTGCCAGCAGCCGTCCCGGGACAGGAGGGAATGAGCAGTTCTTC
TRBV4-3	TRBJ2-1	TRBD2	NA	CASSHTTGGSSSNEQFF	TGCGCCAGCAGCCACACGACTGGCGGGAGTAGCTCCAATGAGCAGTTCTTC
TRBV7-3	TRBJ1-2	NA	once	CASSSMGGGSGYTF	TGTGCCAGCAGCTCAATGGGGGGAGGCTCTGGCTACACCTTC
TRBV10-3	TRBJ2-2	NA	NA	CAISESTAGELFF	TGTGCCATCAGTGAGTCCACGGCCGGGGAGCTGTTTTTT
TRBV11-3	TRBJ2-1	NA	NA	CASSLRLIFNYNEQFF	TGTGCCAGCAGCTTGAGATTAATTTTTAACTACAATGAGCAGTTCTTC
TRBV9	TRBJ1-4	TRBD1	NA	CASSVGQGAHEKLFF	TGTGCCAGCAGCGTGGGACAGGGGGCGCATGAAAAACTGTTTTTT
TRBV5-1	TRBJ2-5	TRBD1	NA	CASSRGTGETQYF	TGCGCCAGCAGCCGCGGGACAGGAGAGACCCAGTACTTC
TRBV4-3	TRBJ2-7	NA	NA	CASSQAEDNSYEQYF	TGCGCCAGCAGCCAAGCTGAGGACAACTCGTACGAGCAGTACTTC
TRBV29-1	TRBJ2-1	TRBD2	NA	CSVSSGSSYNEQFF	TGCAGCGTATCTAGCGGAAGCTCCTACAATGAGCAGTTCTTC
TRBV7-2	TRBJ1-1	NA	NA	CASSFGGVGEAFF	TGTGCCAGCAGCTTCGGGGGGGTAGGAGAAGCTTTCTTT
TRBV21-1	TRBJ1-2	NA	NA	CAIDARGWNYGYTF	TGTGCCATCGATGCCAGGGGATGGAACTATGGCTACACCTTC
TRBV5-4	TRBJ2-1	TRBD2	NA	CASSPASGRVNEQFF	TGTGCCAGCAGCCCTGCTAGCGGGAGAGTCAATGAGCAGTTCTTC
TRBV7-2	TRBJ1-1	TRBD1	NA	CASSSSGTAATEAFF	TGTGCCAGCAGCTCGTCCGGGACAGCTGCCACTGAAGCTTTCTTT
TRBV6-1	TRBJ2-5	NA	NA	CASRATGLFQETQYF	TGTGCCAGCAGGGCTACGGGACTTTTCCAAGAGACCCAGTACTTC
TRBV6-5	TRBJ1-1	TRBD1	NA	CASSLGQGNTEAFF	TGTGCCAGCAGCTTAGGACAGGGGAACACTGAAGCTTTCTTT